Each of the 31 T cell receptor beta chains below was sequenced from the same sample in a study of T cells in Graves' hyperthyroidism and ophthalmopathy. TCR beta CDR3 regions were amplified from RNA transcripts. A set of HTBI primers served as the primers for a first-round RT-PCR of the TCR CDR3. TCRdb recomputed calls from the multiplex PCR reads with MiXCR, one row per CDR3 protein. In the table there are about 360,000 distinct CDR3 sequences, about 12% of which are singletons. The sample was blood. These receptors were taken from a young woman with Graves' hyperthyroidism.

This clonotype has more than one count but fewer than ten. The rearrangement links TRBV14 to TRBJ1-2; D is unclear. Germline loops: CDR1 SGHDN, CDR2 FVKESK. Trimming shortened V by 0 bases and J by 8 bases, and 16 bases separated the two germline ends. The CDR3 extends over 15 amino acids. The CDR3 region is CASSQENVPMRGYTF. The CDR3 region has the DNA TGTGCCAGCAGCCAAGAGAACGTACCCATGAGAGGCTACACCTTC.

This clonotype was detected many times. This chain links TRBV6-1 with TRBJ1-1, with D possibly TRBD1 on 6 matching bases. This CDR3 comprises 14 residues. Trimming removed 9 bases from V and 0 bases from J, with 14 bases in between. CDR1 is MNHNS, CDR2 SASEGT, per germline. The chain's CDR3 is CASQGRGMNTEAFF. CDR3 coding DNA: TGTGCCAGTCAGGGGCGCGGAATGAACACTGAAGCTTTCTTT.

The V and J genes are TRBV18 and TRBJ2-7, with TRBD1 matching over 11 bases. The V and J ends lost 6 bases and 5 bases, in that order; junction bases with no gene match: 3. The germline CDR1 and CDR2 sequences are KGHSH and LQKENI. The CDR3 is 13 residues long. For the CDR3, the DNA is TGTGCCAGCTCCACGGGACAGGGGGACGAGCAGTACTTC. Protein sequence: CASSTGQGDEQYF.

This clonotype was seen many times. The chain has TRBV29-1 and TRBJ2-7; 8 bases agree with TRBD1. Per germline, CDR1 SQVTM and CDR2 ANQGSEA. The V segment lost 7 bases and the J segment 4 bases; nucleotides outside the gene matches: 6. The CDR3 totals 12 residues. Here the CDR3 reads CSERDRNYEQYF. DNA for the CDR3: TGCAGCGAACGGGACAGGAATTACGAGCAGTACTTC.

Notes on this clonotype: A junction boundary mismatches the germline segment, possibly from a read error. The chain couples TRBV20-1 to TRBJ2-7, with TRBD2 matching 14 bases. The CDR3 consists of 16 residues. Germline V gene lookup returns CDR1 DFQATT and CDR2 SNEGSKA (reference sequence). CDR3 DNA sequence: TGCAGTACTAGAGATGGGAGGGGACTAGCGGGGGCCGAGCAGCACTTC. Translation: CSTRDGRGLAGAEQHF.

This clonotype has just a few counts. One end of the junction is discordant with germline, which a read error may explain. The CDR3 reads CVITRDSHTDTQYF. The CDR3 bases are TGTGTCATCACCAGGGACAGCCACACAGATACGCAGTATTTT. The V and J genes are TRBV10-3 and TRBJ2-3; 7 bases map to TRBD1. The germline gives CDR1 ENHRY, CDR2 SYGVKD. The CDR3 length is 14 residues.

In this sample, this clonotype turned up many times. The chain recombines TRBV7-2 with TRBJ2-7, with TRBD1 matching 10 bases. Losses at the gene ends were 5 bases for V and 4 bases for J; bases not matched to a gene: 11. The CDR3 is 16 amino acids. Germline CDR1 is SGHTA and CDR2 is FQGNSA. CDR3 nucleotides: TGTGCCAGCAGCCCTAACGCGCGGACAGGGGGATACGAGCAGTACTTC. Translation gives CASSPNARTGGYEQYF.

This clonotype was detected only a few times. One junction end disagrees with the germline gene, perhaps due to a read error. The CDR3 reads CANSQESAGGDLWSGNTIYF. Here the CDR3 DNA reads TGCGCCAACAGCCAAGAGTCAGCAGGGGGGGATCTATGGTCTGGAAACACCATATATTTT. The J gene is TRBJ1-3, the V gene TRBV4-1; TRBD1 aligns across 7 bases. Germline V gene lookup returns CDR1 MGHRA and CDR2 YSYEKL. The CDR3 runs 20 residues.

This clonotype was seen many times. This chain uses TRBV7-8 with TRBJ1-4; D perhaps matches TRBD1 (5 bases). V was cut by 2 bases and J by 4 bases, with 14 bases left in between. Germline CDR1 SGHVS, CDR2 FQNEAQ. The CDR3 consists of 16 residues. The CDR3 here is CASSLQQALINEKLFF. CDR3 in DNA: TGTGCCAGCAGCTTACAACAGGCCTTGATTAATGAAAAACTGTTTTTT.

The chain employs TRBV9 and TRBJ2-7; 11 nucleotides agree with TRBD2. Looked up from germline, CDR1 is SGDLS and CDR2 is YYNGEE. Losses at the gene ends were 1 base for V and 3 bases for J; bases not matched to a gene: 0. The CDR3 sequence is 14 residues long. CDR3 sequence: CASSVTSGGYEQYF. The CDR3 DNA follows: TGTGCCAGCAGCGTAACTAGCGGGGGCTACGAGCAGTACTTC. The full variable domain, in which reference TRBV9 and TRBJ2-7 provide the parts outside the CDR3, is DSGVTQTPKHLITATGQRVTLRCSPRSGDLSVYWYQQSLDQGLQFLIQYYNGEERAKGNILERFSAQQFPDLHSELNLSSLELGDSALYFCASSVTSGGYEQYFGPGTRLTVT.

This clonotype occurred a few times. J is TRBJ2-7 and V is TRBV5-1, with a possible D match to TRBD1 (6 bases). Trimming shortened V by 2 bases and J by 3 bases, and 12 bases separated the two germline ends. The CDR3 length is 14 residues. Germline CDR1 is SGHRS and CDR2 is YFSETQ. The CDR3 DNA is TGCGCCAGCAGCTTTGATGTAGGGGGCTACGAGCAGTACTTC. Protein sequence: CASSFDVGGYEQYF.

This clonotype was found many times. V is TRBV7-6 and J is TRBJ1-1; possible D gene TRBD1, 6 bases. From germline, CDR1 is SGHVS and CDR2 FNYEAQ. The CDR3 totals 15 residues. Trimming left V 5 bases short and J 0 bases short, with 13 bases between. The CDR3 DNA is TGTGCCAGCAGCCTCACCCAGGGGTTGAACACTGAAGCTTTCTTT. Amino acids: CASSLTQGLNTEAFF.

Note on this clonotype: With a much larger clone just one base away, this may be a read error. V and J are TRBV6-1 and TRBJ2-5, with D maybe TRBD1 (6 bases). Trimming removed 7 bases from V and 4 bases from J, with 19 bases in between. CDR3 size: 15 residues. Germline V gene data show CDR1 as MNHNS and CDR2 as SASEGT. The CDR3 sequence is CASTIQRQGRETQYF. Written as DNA, the CDR3 is TGTGCCAGCACTATCCAGAGGCAGGGGAGAGAGACCCAGTACTTC.

This clonotype was counted many times. The chain combines TRBV28 with TRBJ2-7; D is perhaps TRBD2 (6 bases). Germline V gene sequence: CDR1 MDHEN, CDR2 SYDVKM. CDR3 length: 14 amino acids. V lost 4 bases to trimming and J lost 2 bases, with 12 bases between them. In DNA form, the CDR3 reads TGTGCCAGCAGTTCGGAGGGCACCCCCTACGAGCAGTACTTC. Translating it yields CASSSEGTPYEQYF.

This clonotype was observed at least ten times. V is TRBV20-1 and J is TRBJ2-3; D is unresolved. The CDR3 is 11 residues long. Germline V lookup: CDR1 DFQATT, CDR2 SNEGSKA (reference sequence). The ends were cut back, 6 bases at V and 6 bases at J, with 10 bases in the middle. CDR3 sequence (DNA): TGCAGTGCCGCCCCGTCCGATACGCAGTATTTT. Its translation is CSAAPSDTQYF.

This clonotype came up many times. This sequence joins TRBV29-1 and TRBJ2-1; 10 bases are a match to TRBD1. CDR3 length: 14 amino acids. CDR1 is SQVTM and CDR2 is ANQGSEA in the germline V gene. Trimming took 6 bases from V and 4 from J; bases not matched to a gene: 6. This CDR3 reads CSVFRDRGYNEQFF. Here the CDR3 DNA reads TGCAGCGTCTTCCGGGACAGGGGATACAATGAGCAGTTCTTC.

Only a few counts were recorded for this clonotype. The rearrangement joins TRBV9 to TRBJ2-3; D might be TRBD1 or TRBD2, each matching 5 bases. The germline CDR1 and CDR2 sequences are SGDLS and YYNGEE. V shed 5 bases and J shed 1 base, with 20 bases lying between them. This CDR3 contains 17 residues. CDR3 amino acids: CASSDTRDPGGTDTQYF. DNA of the CDR3: TGTGCCAGCAGTGATACCAGGGACCCCGGGGGCACAGATACGCAGTATTTT.

This CDR3 is CASSGHQETQYF. The CDR3 bases are TGTGCCAGCAGTGGACACCAAGAGACCCAGTACTTC. V is TRBV6-1 and J is TRBJ2-5; D is ambiguous. From germline, CDR1 is MNHNS and CDR2 SASEGT. The CDR3 loop spans 12 amino acids. Trimming removed 4 bases from V and 0 bases from J, with 3 bases in between.

The chain carries TRBV29-1 and TRBJ1-1, with D perhaps matching TRBD1 (6 bases). Germline V gives CDR1 SQVTM, CDR2 ANQGSEA. The CDR3 is 15 residues long. V was clipped by 5 bases and J by 0 bases, with 16 bases between them. The CDR3 protein is CSVRNLGQLNTEAFF. The CDR3 nucleotides are TGCAGCGTTCGTAACCTCGGACAGCTGAACACTGAAGCTTTCTTT.

In regard to this clonotype: One end of the junction is discordant with germline, which a read error may explain. The chain joins TRBV7-9 to TRBJ1-4; no definite D call. Germline lookup yields CDR1 SEHNR and CDR2 FQNEAQ (reference sequence). The CDR3 extends over 14 amino acids. The CDR3 reads CASSLSPTNEKLFF. The CDR3 coding sequence is TGTGCCAGCAGCCTTAGTCCAACTAATGAAAAACTGTTTTTC.

This clonotype was picked up a small number of times. This chain links TRBV6-4 with TRBJ1-1; TRBD1 agrees at 9 bases. Germline CDR1 and CDR2: MRHNA and SNTAGT. This CDR3 has 14 residues. The V and J ends lost 6 bases and 2 bases, in that order; junction bases with no gene match: 4. The CDR3 bases are TGTGCCAGCAGGGTGACAGGGGGAAACACTGAAGCTTTCTTT. Translating gives CASRVTGGNTEAFF.

V usage is TRBV6-1 and J usage is TRBJ1-2; no firm D call. Trimming took off 0 bases at V and 8 bases at J, with 4 bases between the two ends. CDR1 is MNHNS, CDR2 SASEGT, per germline. CDR3 length: 11 residues. The DNA for the CDR3 is TGTGCCAGCAGTGAAGCTCAGGGCTACACCTTC. Amino acids: CASSEAQGYTF.

The rearrangement joins TRBV7-2 to TRBJ1-1; 11 nucleotides align to TRBD1. The CDR3 runs to 14 residues. CDR1 is SGHTA and CDR2 is FQGNSA in the germline V gene. V gave up 3 bases and J gave up 10 bases; unmatched junction bases: 7. The CDR3 DNA is TGTGCCAGCAGCTTGGACAGGGGGCCAAGGATAGCTTTCTTT. Its protein is CASSLDRGPRIAFF.

The sample holds many counts of this clonotype. The rearrangement links TRBV6-2 or TRBV6-3 to TRBJ1-1, with unresolved D. Trimming pared 0 bases from V and 1 base from J, leaving 9 bases between. This CDR3 is 15 amino acids long. CDR1 is MNHEY, CDR2 SVGEGT, per germline. CDR3 sequence: CASSYSSLGNTEAFF. CDR3 bases: TGTGCCAGCAGTTACTCGAGTCTAGGGAACACTGAAGCTTTCTTT.

This clonotype occurred many times. The chain employs TRBV13 and TRBJ1-1, with D perhaps TRBD1 (5 bases). This CDR3 spans 15 amino acids. CDR1 is PRHDT and CDR2 is FYEKMQ in the germline V gene (reference sequence). Trimming cost V 2 bases and J 3 bases, with 13 bases left between them. For the CDR3, the DNA is TGTGCCAGCAGCTTATCCCCAGGGATGGACACTGAAGCTTTCTTT. Protein: CASSLSPGMDTEAFF.

This clonotype was picked up many times. CDR3 residues: CASKGAGSLTYEQYF. CDR3 nucleotides: TGTGCCAGCAAGGGGGCGGGGAGTCTGACCTACGAGCAGTACTTC. The chain is built from TRBV6-2 or TRBV6-3 and TRBJ2-7; perhaps TRBD1 as D (7 bases). V lost 7 bases to trimming and J lost 2 bases, with 18 bases between them. CDR1 and CDR2 (germline): MNHEY, SVGEGT. CDR3 length: 15 residues.

The J gene is TRBJ2-1, the V gene TRBV10-3; the match to TRBD2 covers 9 bases. V trimming: 6 bases; J trimming: 7 bases; junction bases outside the gene matches: 10. Germline V lookup: CDR1 ENHRY, CDR2 SYGVKD. This CDR3 has 15 amino acids. CDR3 DNA: TGTGCCATCAGACCCGGGACTAGCTTTGAAAATGAGCAGTTCTTC. It specifies CAIRPGTSFENEQFF.

This clonotype was observed at least ten times. This sequence joins TRBV10-3 and TRBJ2-2; D might be TRBD2 (6 bases). This CDR3 comprises 14 residues. CDR1 and CDR2 from the germline V gene are ENHRY and SYGVKD. Trimming cost V 7 bases and J 0 bases, with 9 bases left between them. CDR3 DNA: TGTGCCATCAAGGAGGGATCGAACACCGGGGAGCTGTTTTTT. It is translated as CAIKEGSNTGELFF.

This clonotype was counted only a few times. This sequence joins TRBV15 and TRBJ2-7; D perhaps matches TRBD1 (6 bases). Trimming took 0 bases from V and 2 from J, leaving 14 bases between them. The germline CDR1 and CDR2 sequences are LNHNV and YYDKDF (reference sequence). The CDR3 length is 16 residues. CDR3 DNA: TGTGCCACCAGCAGAGATTCAAGGACAGACCCCTACGAGCAGTACTTC. As protein: CATSRDSRTDPYEQYF.

This clonotype was seen ten or more times. This sequence joins TRBV16 and TRBJ1-1; D ambiguous. The germline gives CDR1 KGHSY, CDR2 FQNENV. The CDR3 has 17 amino acids. Trimming took off 4 bases at V and 1 base at J, with 19 bases between the two ends. In nucleotides, the CDR3 is TGTGCCAGCAGCCGGGTTTATTTCGACCGTGGGAACACTGAAGCTTTCTTT. This gives the protein CASSRVYFDRGNTEAFF.

This clonotype was counted only a few times. This chain joins TRBV7-9 and TRBJ1-5; D is unclear. Looked up from germline, CDR1 is SEHNR and CDR2 is FQNEAQ (reference sequence). This CDR3 has 16 residues. V lost 0 bases, J lost 2 bases, and 11 bases lay in between. The CDR3, as DNA: TGTGCCAGCAGCTTAGCGACGGTGATGGGCAATCAGCCCCAGCATTTT. This gives the protein CASSLATVMGNQPQHF.